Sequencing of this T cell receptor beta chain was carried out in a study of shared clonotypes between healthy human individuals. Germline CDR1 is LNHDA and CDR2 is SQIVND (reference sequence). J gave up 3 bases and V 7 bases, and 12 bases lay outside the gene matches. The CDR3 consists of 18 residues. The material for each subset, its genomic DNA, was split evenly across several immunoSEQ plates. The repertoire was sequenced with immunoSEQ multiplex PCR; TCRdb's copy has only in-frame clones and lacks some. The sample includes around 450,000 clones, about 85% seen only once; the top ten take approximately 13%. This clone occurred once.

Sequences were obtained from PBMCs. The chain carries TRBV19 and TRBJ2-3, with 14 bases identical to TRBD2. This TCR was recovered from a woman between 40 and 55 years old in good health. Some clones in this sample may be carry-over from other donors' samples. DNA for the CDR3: TGTGCCAGTAACAAAGGGACTAGCGGGAGTACAGGTACAGATACGCAGTATTTT. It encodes CASNKGTSGSTGTDTQYF. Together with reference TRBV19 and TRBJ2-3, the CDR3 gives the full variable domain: DGGITQSPKYLFRKEGQNVTLSCEQNLNHDAMYWYRQDPGQGLRLIYYSQIVNDFQKGDIAEGYSVSREKKESFPLTVTSAQKNPTAFYLCASNKGTSGSTGTDTQYFGPGTRLTVL.